This TCR beta chain originates from a study of T cells in Graves' hyperthyroidism and ophthalmopathy. This clonotype occurred a few times. Its cognate antigen is unknown. TCR beta CDR3 regions were amplified from RNA transcripts. First-round RT-PCR with HTBI primers amplified the TCR CDR3 region. TCRdb analysed the multiplex PCR reads with MiXCR anew, one entry per CDR3 protein. Found here are just over 550,000 distinct CDR3 sequences, around 45% of them singletons; the top ten hold 8% to 8.5%. Germline values: CDR1 SEHNR, CDR2 FQNEAQ (reference sequence). V lost 4 bases and J 1 base, leaving 19 bases between the germline ends. CDR3 length: 17 residues. Reasons for excluding patients were uncontrolled infection, other autoimmune disease, pregnancy or lactation. Orbital computed tomography and thyroid ultrasound, together with serum TRAb and thyroxine and clinical symptoms, were used for diagnoses. Broader study findings: By a 13 V-J model, ophthalmopathy was set apart from stable hyperthyroidism. A median around 6.4 months before onset, the model predicted ophthalmopathy.

The source of this sequence is a woman aged 18-30 years with Graves' hyperthyroidism. V gene TRBV7-9 combines with J gene TRBJ2-5; the D gene is possibly TRBD2 (6 bases). Material for sequencing was peripheral blood or thyroid tissue (not recorded which). Here the CDR3 reads CASSWGGLPGVQETQYF. CDR3 in DNA: TGTGCCAGCAGCTGGGGCGGACTCCCGGGGGTCCAAGAGACCCAGTACTTC.